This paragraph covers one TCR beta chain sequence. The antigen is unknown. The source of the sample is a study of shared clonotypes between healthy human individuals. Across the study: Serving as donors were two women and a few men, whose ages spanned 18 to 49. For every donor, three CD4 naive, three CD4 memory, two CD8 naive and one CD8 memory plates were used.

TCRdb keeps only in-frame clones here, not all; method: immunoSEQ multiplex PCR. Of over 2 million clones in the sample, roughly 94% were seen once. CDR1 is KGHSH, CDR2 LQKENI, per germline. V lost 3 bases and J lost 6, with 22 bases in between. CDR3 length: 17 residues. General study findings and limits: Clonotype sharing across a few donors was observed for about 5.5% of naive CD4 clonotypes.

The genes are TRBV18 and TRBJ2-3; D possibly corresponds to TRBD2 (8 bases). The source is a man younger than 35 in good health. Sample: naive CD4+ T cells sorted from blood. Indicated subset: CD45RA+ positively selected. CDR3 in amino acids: CASSPQGVASGYDTQYF. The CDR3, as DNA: TGTGCCAGCTCACCCCAGGGGGTGGCTAGCGGGTACGATACGCAGTATTTT. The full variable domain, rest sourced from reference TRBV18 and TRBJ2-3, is NAGVMQNPRHLVRRRGQEARLRCSPMKGHSHVYWYRQLPEEGLKFMVYLQKENIIDESGMPKERFSAEFPKEGPSILRIQQVVRGDSAAYFCASSPQGVASGYDTQYFGPGTRLTVL.